A single T cell receptor (beta chain) is shown here with its context. The antigen remains undetermined. V was pared by 6 bases and J by 6 bases, with 20 bases between. This CDR3 is built from 14 residues. The V gene's germline CDR1 is DFQATT and CDR2 SNEGSKA (reference sequence). This sample is part of a study of T-cell memory formation after mild COVID-19. Findings and caveats of the study: Some clones that responded turned up in pre-infection memory, which suggests that cross-reactive memory joined in. The study found balanced CD4/CD8 in clones contracting day 15 to 85 and a CD4+ lean in later expanders.

From the 5' RACE reads, TCRdb called clonotypes with MiXCR, one entry per CDR3 protein. The sample contains about 350,000 distinct CDR3 sequences, about an eighth of which appear only once. Sequenced sample: PBMCs or a T cell subset sorted from them (not recorded which). J is TRBJ2-5 and V is TRBV20-1; no clear D. The source of this sequence is a man younger than 30 who had mild COVID-19 (a few samples of this study predate the infection). Cell type and time point are not known. In DNA, the CDR3 is TGCAGTGCCCAGAAGGACCCAGTTGTCCAGACCCAGTACTTC. The encoded protein is CSAQKDPVVQTQYF.